Each of the 23 T cell receptor beta chains below was sequenced from the same sample in a study of tumor-infiltrating lymphocytes in primary liver carcinoma. Constant-region priming of about 0.5 ug total RNA yielded TCR beta cDNA. Amplification in three nested multiplex PCR rounds with slightly modified ARM-PCR gave rise to TCR beta libraries. A C-beta reverse primer was combined with TRBV1-TRBV30 forward primers in the first two PCR rounds, and each round had 10 cycles. MiXCR was run by TCRdb on the multiplex PCR reads, yielding one entry per CDR3 protein. The table includes about 120,000 distinct CDR3 sequences, around 70% detected once. Co-extracted RNA and DNA came from approximately 20-30 mg of unsorted bulk tissue. What was sequenced was tumor-adjacent normal liver tissue. These receptors all come from a woman aged 55-69 years with primary liver carcinoma and hepatitis B virus infection.

This clonotype was observed many times. V is TRBV12-3 or TRBV12-4 and J is TRBJ2-1, with no clear D. The germline V and J ends were trimmed by 5 bases and 4 bases, with 9 bases remaining between them. The length of the CDR3 is 13 residues. The CDR3 sequence: CASSPSRYNEQFF. CDR3 sequence (DNA): TGTGCCAGCAGTCCCAGTAGGTACAATGAGCAGTTCTTC.

The chain carries TRBV11-2 and TRBJ2-7, with D perhaps being TRBD1 or TRBD2 (5 bases each). Germline V gene data show CDR1 as SGHAT and CDR2 as FQNNGV. This CDR3 has 15 residues. Trimming cost V 2 bases and J 9 bases, with 20 bases left between them. The CDR3 region has the DNA TGTGCCAGCAGCTTACGATGGAGAGGGGAAAACGGGCAGTACTTC. Protein product: CASSLRWRGENGQYF. Full variable domain (outside the CDR3, taken from reference TRBV11-2 and TRBJ2-7): EAGVAQSPRYKIIEKRQSVAFWCNPISGHATLYWYQQILGQGPKLLIQFQNNGVVDDSQLPKDRFSAERLKGVDSTLKIQPAKLEDSAVYLCASSLRWRGENGQYFGPGTRLTVT.

Note on this clonotype: This may be a read error, as it is one base from a much larger clone. This rearrangement joins TRBV7-9 to TRBJ2-2; weak D call: TRBD2 (6 bases). The CDR3 consists of 16 residues. In germline, CDR1 is SEHNR, CDR2 FQNEAQ (reference sequence). CDR3: CASSSREGQNTGGLFF. CDR3 nucleotide sequence: TGTGCCAGCAGCTCACGTGAGGGGCAGAACACCGGGGGGCTGTTTTTT.

A remark on this clonotype: The CDR3 ends on some other residue instead of the conserved phenylalanine or tryptophan, so this is likely a read error. The rearrangement links TRBV12-3 or TRBV12-4 to TRBJ2-2; 10 nucleotides align to TRBD2. This CDR3 region has 15 residues. The V and J ends lost 4 bases and 5 bases, in that order; junction bases with no gene match: 4. CDR3: CASSSGLAVTGELFS. The CDR3 nucleotides read TGTGCCAGCAGTTCTGGACTAGCGGTTACCGGGGAGCTGTTTTCT.

This clonotype showed up just a few times. The conserved closing phenylalanine or tryptophan is absent in this CDR3, likely reflecting a read error. V is TRBV6-1 and J is TRBJ1-1, with TRBD1 matching 7 bases. From germline, CDR1 is MNHNS and CDR2 SASEGT. The CDR3 consists of 14 residues. The V and J ends lost 6 bases and 4 bases, in that order; junction bases with no gene match: 8. CDR3 loop: CASSKDRVATEAFL. The CDR3 DNA sequence: TGTGCCAGCAGCAAAGACAGGGTGGCCACTGAAGCTTTCCTT.

This clonotype is medium-sized. The chain joins TRBV29-1 to TRBJ2-2, with D uncertain. V lost 7 bases and J lost 1, with 13 bases in between. Germline V gives CDR1 SQVTM, CDR2 ANQGSEA. CDR3 length: 14 residues. The CDR3 DNA reads TGCAGCGCCTCGACGTCCTTGAACACCGGGGAGCTGTTTTTT. Translated, it gives CSASTSLNTGELFF.

V usage is TRBV15 and J usage is TRBJ2-1, with TRBD2 matching over 9 bases. Germline V gives CDR1 LNHNV, CDR2 YYDKDF (reference sequence). This CDR3 is built from 18 residues. The V and J ends lost 0 bases and 6 bases, in that order; junction bases with no gene match: 12. In nucleotides, the CDR3 is TGTGCCACCAGCAGAGATTCCCCTAGGCTAGCGGGACGCAATGAGCAGTTCTTC. It codes for CATSRDSPRLAGRNEQFF.

This clonotype appeared once. A much larger clone is a single base away; this may be a read error. This chain connects TRBV28 to TRBJ2-5; D possibly matches TRBD1 or TRBD2 (5 bases each). The V end was cut by 5 bases, the J end by 7 bases, with 17 bases between. The length of the CDR3 is 14 residues. Germline V CDR1 and CDR2: MDHEN, SYDVKM. The CDR3 loop is CASSLQTVRGTQYF. The CDR3 DNA is TGTGCCAGCAGTCTACAGACAGTACGGGGGACCCAGTACTTC.

In the case of this clonotype: This may come from a read error, since a much larger clone is one base off. This chain connects TRBV28 to TRBJ2-5; 7 nucleotides match TRBD1. Germline-derived CDR1 and CDR2 are MDHEN and SYDVKM. The CDR3 consists of 15 residues. CDR3 sequence reads: CAISLLSTGQETQYF. CDR3 DNA: TGTGCCATCAGTTTACTCTCGACAGGGCAAGAGACCCAGTACTTC.

Concerning this clonotype itself: A much larger clone lies a single base off, so this may be a read error. The chain uses TRBV28 and TRBJ2-3; D gene uncertain. The germline V gene has CDR1 MDHEN and CDR2 SYDVKM. V gave up 6 bases and J gave up 7 bases, with 20 bases separating them. The CDR3 is 15 residues long. The CDR3: CASSPPALQTNTQYF. In DNA, the CDR3 is TGTGCCAGCAGCCCTCCAGCCCTCCAGACAAATACGCAGTATTTT.

This clonotype came up once. The chain recombines TRBV6-2 or TRBV6-3 with TRBJ2-7; 11 bases map to TRBD2. Germline V gene lookup returns CDR1 MNHEY and CDR2 SVGEGT. Losses at the gene ends were 5 bases for V and 6 bases for J; bases not matched to a gene: 12. The CDR3 loop spans 16 amino acids. This CDR3 reads CASSHLTLAGEGEQYF. For the CDR3, the DNA is TGTGCCAGCAGTCACTTGACACTAGCGGGAGAGGGCGAGCAGTACTTC.

In the case of this clonotype: A read error may produce the germline difference seen at one junction end. This chain connects TRBV6-6 to TRBJ2-7; D remains ambiguous. CDR3 length equals 14 residues. Germline V lookup: CDR1 MNHNY, CDR2 SVGAGI (reference sequence). The CDR3 DNA reads as TGTGCCAGCAGTTACAAGACTGGCAGCTACGAGCAGTATTTC. Amino acid sequence: CASSYKTGSYEQYF.

Of note for this clonotype: At one end, the junction sequence differs from germline, possibly due to a read error. The chain employs TRBV12-3 or TRBV12-4 and TRBJ1-4; D uncertain. The CDR3 runs to 15 residues. The CDR3 DNA follows: TGTGCCAACAGTTTTCATGGGGAGGGAGGTGAAAAACTGTTTTTT. Translated, it gives CANSFHGEGGEKLFF.

In regard to this clonotype: The conserved phenylalanine or tryptophan normally closing the CDR3 is absent here, so this likely arose from a read error. The limits of the CDR3 on the DNA are not certain, so only TCRdb's listed CDR3 is given. V is TRBV28 and J is TRBJ1-2. The germline gives CDR1 MDHEN, CDR2 SYDVKM. The CDR3 is 12 amino acids in total, end residues counted. CDR3 loop: CASSLSNYGHTL.

The V and J genes are TRBV2 and TRBJ2-7, with 8 bases that match TRBD2. This CDR3 has 15 amino acids. Germline V gene lookup returns CDR1 SNHLY and CDR2 FYNNEI. The CDR3 sequence is CASSGAGLESSEQYV. CDR3 DNA sequence: TGTGCTAGCAGTGGGGCGGGACTAGAATCGAGCGAGCAGTACGTC.

This clonotype was picked up many times. V is TRBV12-3 or TRBV12-4 and J is TRBJ2-2, with TRBD2 matching 8 bases. Trimming took 4 bases from V and 0 from J; bases not matched to a gene: 4. The CDR3 extends over 16 amino acids. The CDR3 region is CASSSPGLANTGELFF. The CDR3 bases are TGTGCCAGCAGTTCTCCGGGACTAGCGAACACCGGGGAGCTGTTTTTT.

About this clonotype itself: One junction end does not reproduce the germline sequence, and a read error may be involved. V is TRBV11-2 and J is TRBJ2-5; possibly TRBD1 for D (6 bases). The germline CDR1 and CDR2 sequences are SGHAT and FQNNGV. The CDR3 sequence is 14 residues long. The chain's CDR3 is CASSFAGQPETQYF. CDR3 sequence (DNA): TGTGCCAGCAGCTTTGCCGGACAGCCTGAGACTCAGTACTTC.

This clonotype showed up just once. This may arise from a read error, as a much more abundant clone is one base away. The J gene is TRBJ2-1, the V gene TRBV5-1; 10 positions agree with TRBD1. The trim removed 3 bases at V and 7 bases at J, leaving 10 bases unmatched. The CDR3 is 16 amino acids. Germline CDR1 is SGHRS and CDR2 is YFSETQ. This CDR3 reads CASSSRGQGTKNEQFF. CDR3 bases: TGCGCCAGCAGCTCGCGGGGACAGGGGACGAAGAATGAGCAGTTCTTC.

On this clonotype: The junction departs from the called germline gene at one end, perhaps through a read error. This chain links TRBV4-2 with TRBJ2-1; either TRBD1 or TRBD2 may supply D (5 bases each). The CDR3 runs to 15 residues. Germline V lookup: CDR1 LGHNA, CDR2 YNFKEQ. The CDR3 nucleotides are TGTACCAGCAGTCTAGGGACCTTACACGTGAATGAGCAGTTCTTC. Amino acids: CTSSLGTLHVNEQFF.

This clonotype was observed once. The germline gene is not matched at one end of the junction; a read error may be the cause. This chain connects TRBV12-3 or TRBV12-4 to TRBJ2-3, with TRBD2 matching 7 bases. The CDR3 is made up of 15 amino acids. The CDR3 reads CVSSFGREHTDTQYF. For the CDR3, the DNA is TGTGTCAGCAGTTTCGGGCGGGAGCACACAGATACGCAATATTTT.

In its sample, this clonotype ranks as medium-sized. The chain carries TRBV11-2 and TRBJ2-3; D unresolved. The germline gives CDR1 SGHAT, CDR2 FQNNGV. This CDR3 spans 12 amino acids. The V end lost 5 bases, the J end lost 10 bases, and 13 bases lay between the germline ends. In DNA form, the CDR3 reads TGTGCCAGCAGCCCCCGCGGTGGGCCGCAGTATTTT. It codes for CASSPRGGPQYF.

In regard to this clonotype: At one of its ends the junction is not consistent with the germline gene, which may arise from a read error. This sequence joins TRBV30 and TRBJ2-5; D gene unclear. Germline V gene data show CDR1 as GTSNPN and CDR2 as SVGIG (reference sequence). The CDR3 loop spans 12 amino acids. The CDR3 nucleotides read TGTGCCTGGAGTGCCGATCAAGGGACCCAGTACTTC. This codes for CAWSADQGTQYF.

This clonotype has only one observation. The chain is built from TRBV7-3 and TRBJ2-5; D not certain. Trimming cost V 5 bases and J 4 bases, with 8 bases left between them. Germline assignment: CDR1 SGHTA and CDR2 FQGTGA. The CDR3 runs 12 residues. The CDR3: CASSPGRETQYF. CDR3 DNA sequence: TGTGCCAGCAGCCCGGGTAGAGAGACCCAGTACTTC.